This T cell receptor beta chain was sequenced in a study of blood T cell repertoires in COVID-19. About the study: Whether acute or convalescent, the COVID-19 samples came from the United States, Italy and Spain. From T cells, B-cell-depleted T cells, or PBMCs came the material, which was cDNA or gDNA.

Source study methods: Estimates of nucleated cell counts were drawn from the amplification of reference gene primers. The assay was immunoSEQ multiplex PCR, and TCRdb's table has in-frame clones only and misses some. V and J calls and clone size are copied from that table; D and trimming were computed from the DNA. The repertoire holds about 70,000 clones, with 70% to 90% as singletons. Germline CDR1 and CDR2: MDHEN and SYDVKM. The CDR3 has 10 amino acids. Trimming pared 8 bases from V and 6 bases from J, leaving 8 bases between. V usage is TRBV28 and J usage is TRBJ2-7; D unresolved. Sequences were obtained from peripheral blood. The TCR comes from a woman older than 75 with active or convalescent COVID-19. This CDR3 is CASGLFEQYF. CDR3 bases: TGTGCCAGCGGCCTCTTCGAGCAGTACTTC.